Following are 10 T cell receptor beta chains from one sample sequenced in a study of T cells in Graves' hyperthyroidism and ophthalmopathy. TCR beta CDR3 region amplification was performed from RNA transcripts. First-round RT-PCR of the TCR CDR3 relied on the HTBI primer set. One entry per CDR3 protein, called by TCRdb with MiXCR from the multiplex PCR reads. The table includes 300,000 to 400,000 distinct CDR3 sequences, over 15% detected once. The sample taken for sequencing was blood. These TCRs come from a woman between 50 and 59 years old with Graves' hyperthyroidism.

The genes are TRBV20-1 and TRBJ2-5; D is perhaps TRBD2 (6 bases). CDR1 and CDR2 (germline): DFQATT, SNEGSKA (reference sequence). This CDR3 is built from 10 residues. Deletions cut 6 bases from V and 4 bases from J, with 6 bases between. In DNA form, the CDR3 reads TGCAGTGCCGGGGGAGAGACCCAGTACTTC. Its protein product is CSAGGETQYF.

The CDR3 nucleotides read TGCGCCAGCAGTCATGGACAGAACACAGATACGCAGTATTTT. It yields the protein CASSHGQNTDTQYF. This chain connects TRBV5-1 to TRBJ2-3; tentative D call: TRBD1 (6 bases). The V end was cut by 5 bases, the J end by 2 bases, with 12 bases between. Germline loops: CDR1 SGHRS, CDR2 YFSETQ. The CDR3 has 14 amino acids.

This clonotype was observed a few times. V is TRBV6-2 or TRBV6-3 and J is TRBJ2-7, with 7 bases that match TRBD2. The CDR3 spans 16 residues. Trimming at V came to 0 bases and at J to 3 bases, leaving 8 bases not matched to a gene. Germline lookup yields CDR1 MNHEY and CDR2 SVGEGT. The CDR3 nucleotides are TGTGCCAGCAGTTACTCAGTTAGGGGAGGGAACTACGAGCAGTACGTC. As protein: CASSYSVRGGNYEQYV.

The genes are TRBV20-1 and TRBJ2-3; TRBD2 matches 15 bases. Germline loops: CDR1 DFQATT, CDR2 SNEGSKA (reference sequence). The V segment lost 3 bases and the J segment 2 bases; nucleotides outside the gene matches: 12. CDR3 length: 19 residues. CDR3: CSASRRTSGGAILTDTQYF. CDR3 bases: TGCAGTGCTAGCCGTAGGACTAGCGGGGGGGCAATTCTCACAGATACGCAGTATTTT.

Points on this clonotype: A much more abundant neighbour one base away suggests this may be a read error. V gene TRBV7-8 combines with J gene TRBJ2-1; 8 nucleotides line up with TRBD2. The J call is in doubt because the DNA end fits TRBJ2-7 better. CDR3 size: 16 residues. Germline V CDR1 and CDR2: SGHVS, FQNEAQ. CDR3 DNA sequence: TGTGCCAGCAGCTTAGCGATAGCGGGAATCAACAATGAGCAGTACTTC. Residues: CASSLAIAGINNEQYF.

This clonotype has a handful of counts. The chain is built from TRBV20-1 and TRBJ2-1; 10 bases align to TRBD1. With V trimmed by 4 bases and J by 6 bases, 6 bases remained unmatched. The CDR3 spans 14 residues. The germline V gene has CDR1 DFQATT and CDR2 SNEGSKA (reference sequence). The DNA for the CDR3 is TGCAGTGCTATGACCGGGACAGGGGTCAATGAGCAGTTCTTC. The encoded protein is CSAMTGTGVNEQFF.

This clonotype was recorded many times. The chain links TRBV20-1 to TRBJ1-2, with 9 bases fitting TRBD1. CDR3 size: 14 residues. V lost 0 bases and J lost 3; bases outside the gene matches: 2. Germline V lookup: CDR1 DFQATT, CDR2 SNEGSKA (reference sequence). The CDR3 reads CSARETGGDYGYTF. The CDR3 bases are TGCAGTGCTAGAGAGACAGGGGGTGACTATGGCTACACCTTC.

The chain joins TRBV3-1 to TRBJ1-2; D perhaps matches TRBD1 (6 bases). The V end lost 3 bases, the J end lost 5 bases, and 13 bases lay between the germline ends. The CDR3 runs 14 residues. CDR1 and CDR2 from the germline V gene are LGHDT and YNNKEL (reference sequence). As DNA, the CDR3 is TGTGCCAGCAGCCATGGGGGGCAGGATTATGGCTACACCTTC. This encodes CASSHGGQDYGYTF.

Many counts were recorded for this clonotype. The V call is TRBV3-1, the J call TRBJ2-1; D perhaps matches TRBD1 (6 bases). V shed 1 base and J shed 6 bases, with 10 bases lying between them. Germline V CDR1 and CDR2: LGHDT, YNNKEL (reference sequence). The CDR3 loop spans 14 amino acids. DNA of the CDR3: TGTGCCAGCAGCCAAGGGGGGCTTGGCAATGAGCAGTTCTTC. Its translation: CASSQGGLGNEQFF.

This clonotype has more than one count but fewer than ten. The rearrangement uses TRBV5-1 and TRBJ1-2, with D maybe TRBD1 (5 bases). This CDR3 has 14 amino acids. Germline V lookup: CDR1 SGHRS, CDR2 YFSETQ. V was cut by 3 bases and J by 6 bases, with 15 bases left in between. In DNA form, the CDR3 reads TGCGCCAGCAGCTGGCGACAGCTCGAGGATGGCTACACCTTC. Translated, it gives CASSWRQLEDGYTF.